This T cell receptor beta chain derives from a study of T cells in Graves' hyperthyroidism and ophthalmopathy. Study conclusions and caveats: Separating ophthalmopathy from stable hyperthyroidism was achieved by a 13 V-J model.

CDR1 is SNHLY and CDR2 is FYNNEI in the germline V gene. This CDR3 has 15 amino acids. Trimming removed 8 bases from V and 6 bases from J, with 20 bases in between. Researchers amplified the TCR beta CDR3 regions from RNA transcripts. TCR CDR3 underwent first-round RT-PCR with the HTBI primer set. One entry per CDR3 protein, called by TCRdb with MiXCR from the multiplex PCR reads. The sample lists around 370,000 distinct CDR3 sequences; about 18% were seen once. In this sample, this clonotype turned up many times. Its matching antigen is unknown. The sequenced sample was blood. The chain employs TRBV2 and TRBJ2-1, with D possibly matching TRBD1 (6 bases). The TCR originated in a man between 18 and 29 years old with Graves' ophthalmopathy. The CDR3 DNA reads as TGTGCCAGCGAAGGGGGTTTCGCCCGATCCAATGAGCAGTTCTTC. Encoded protein: CASEGGFARSNEQFF. Together with reference TRBV2 and TRBJ2-1, the CDR3 gives the full variable domain: EPEVTQTPSHQVTQMGQEVILRCVPISNHLYFYWYRQILGQKVEFLVSFYNNEISEKSEIFDDQFSVERPDGSNFTLKIRSTKLEDSAMYFCASEGGFARSNEQFFGPGTRLTVL.